These T cell receptor beta chains were read from a single sample in a study of molecular identifiers for immune sequencing clone quantification. TCRdb processed the PCR reads anew with MiXCR; each CDR3 protein has one entry. This sample has around 20,000 distinct CDR3 sequences; about a sixth occur once, and the top ten carry roughly 1%. Material: naive CD8+ T cells from blood, with Jurkat cell RNA spiked in. These receptors were obtained from a human donor in good health. Some libraries in this study had Jurkat cell RNA spiked in. Each CDR3 is given with its conserved first and last residue. D genes are given only for firm matches. Not all rows give a size; the values are once, few, many and, for expanded clones, a class.

TRBD2	TRBV9	many	TRBJ2-5	CASSHSTSGVRETQYF	TGTGCCAGCAGCCATTCGACTAGCGGGGTCCGAGAGACCCAGTACTTC
TRBD1	TRBV4-1	many	TRBJ2-7	CASSQGQGMDEQYF	TGCGCCAGCAGCCAAGGACAGGGGATGGACGAGCAGTACTTC
TRBD2	TRBV4-1	many	TRBJ2-5	CASSQGTSGAETQYF	TGCGCCAGCAGCCAAGGGACTAGTGGCGCTGAGACCCAGTACTTC
NA	TRBV21-1	medium-sized	TRBJ2-5	CASSKRTGPNSVETQYF	TGTGCCAGCAGCAAACGGACAGGGCCAAACTCGGTAGAGACCCAGTACTTC
TRBD2	TRBV7-6	many	TRBJ2-3	CASSSGLAEPTDTQYF	TGTGCCAGCAGCTCGGGACTAGCGGAGCCCACAGATACGCAGTATTTT
NA	TRBV11-2	many	TRBJ2-1	CASSLGAGPQEQFF	TGTGCCAGCAGCTTGGGGGCGGGCCCCCAAGAGCAGTTCTTC
NA	TRBV27	many	TRBJ1-6	CASSSLRGSYNSPLHF	TGTGCCAGCAGTTCCCTCCGTGGCTCCTATAATTCACCCCTCCACTTT
NA	TRBV7-9	many	TRBJ1-4	CASSLIVKGSTNEKLFF	TGTGCCAGCAGCTTAATCGTGAAGGGATCAACTAATGAAAAACTGTTTTTT
NA	TRBV7-9	many	TRBJ2-1	CASITDTHYNEQFF	TGTGCCAGCATAACAGACACCCACTACAATGAGCAGTTCTTC
NA	TRBV5-6	NA	TRBJ2-5	CASSFRDPRVQETQYF	TGTGCCAGCAGCTTCCGGGACCCTAGGGTGCAGGAGACCCAGTACTTC
NA	TRBV6-5	medium-sized	TRBJ1-2	CASSYSPNQGYGYTF	TGTGCCAGCAGTTACTCCCCCAACCAAGGCTATGGCTACACCTTC
TRBD2	TRBV7-2	medium-sized	TRBJ2-7	CASSLVLAGGHGATREQYF	TGTGCCAGCAGCTTAGTACTAGCGGGAGGCCACGGAGCCACTCGCGAGCAGTACTTC
NA	TRBV27	many	TRBJ2-3	CASSLGVRTDTQYF	TGTGCCAGCAGTTTAGGAGTACGCACAGATACGCAGTATTTT
NA	TRBV6-5	many	TRBJ1-5	CASSPHRAQPQHF	TGTGCCAGCAGCCCCCACCGGGCCCAGCCCCAGCATTTT
NA	TRBV7-9	many	TRBJ2-5	CASSSSGGRETQYF	TGTGCCAGCAGCTCCTCCGGGGGGCGAGAGACCCAGTACTTC
TRBD1	TRBV12-3/TRBV12-4	many	TRBJ1-1	CASSSTGVEAFF	TGTGCCAGCAGTTCGACAGGGGTGGAAGCTTTCTTT
TRBD2	TRBV12-5	many	TRBJ2-1	CASGFGTSGNNEQFF	TGTGCTAGTGGTTTCGGGACTAGCGGTAACAATGAGCAGTTCTTC
NA	TRBV3-1	many	TRBJ1-1	CASSPSLAGQFSEAFF	TGTGCCAGCAGCCCGTCGCTGGCAGGGCAATTTAGTGAAGCTTTCTTT
TRBD2	TRBV5-1	NA	TRBJ2-7	CASSMASSGISYEQYF	TGCGCCAGCAGCATGGCTTCTAGCGGGATCTCCTACGAGCAGTACTTC